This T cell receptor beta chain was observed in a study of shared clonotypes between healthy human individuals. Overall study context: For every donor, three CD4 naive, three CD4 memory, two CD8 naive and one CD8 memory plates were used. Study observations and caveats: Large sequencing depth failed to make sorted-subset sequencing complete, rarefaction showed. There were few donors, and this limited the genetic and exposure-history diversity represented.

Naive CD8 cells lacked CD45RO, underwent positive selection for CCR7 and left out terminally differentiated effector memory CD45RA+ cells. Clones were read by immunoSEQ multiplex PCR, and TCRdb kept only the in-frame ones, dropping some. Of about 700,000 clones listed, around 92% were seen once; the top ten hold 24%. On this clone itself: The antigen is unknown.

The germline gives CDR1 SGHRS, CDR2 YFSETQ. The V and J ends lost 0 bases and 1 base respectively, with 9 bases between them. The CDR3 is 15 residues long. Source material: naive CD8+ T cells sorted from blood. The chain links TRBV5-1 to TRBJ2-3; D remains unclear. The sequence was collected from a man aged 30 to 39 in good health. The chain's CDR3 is CASSLELAGTDTQYF. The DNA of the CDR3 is TGCGCCAGCAGCTTGGAGCTCGCTGGCACAGATACGCAGTATTTT. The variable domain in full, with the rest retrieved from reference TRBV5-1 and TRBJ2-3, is KAGVTQTPRYLIKTRGQQVTLSCSPISGHRSVSWYQQTPGQGLQFLFEYFSETQRNKGNFPGRFSGRQFSNSRSEMNVSTLELGDSALYLCASSLELAGTDTQYFGPGTRLTVL.